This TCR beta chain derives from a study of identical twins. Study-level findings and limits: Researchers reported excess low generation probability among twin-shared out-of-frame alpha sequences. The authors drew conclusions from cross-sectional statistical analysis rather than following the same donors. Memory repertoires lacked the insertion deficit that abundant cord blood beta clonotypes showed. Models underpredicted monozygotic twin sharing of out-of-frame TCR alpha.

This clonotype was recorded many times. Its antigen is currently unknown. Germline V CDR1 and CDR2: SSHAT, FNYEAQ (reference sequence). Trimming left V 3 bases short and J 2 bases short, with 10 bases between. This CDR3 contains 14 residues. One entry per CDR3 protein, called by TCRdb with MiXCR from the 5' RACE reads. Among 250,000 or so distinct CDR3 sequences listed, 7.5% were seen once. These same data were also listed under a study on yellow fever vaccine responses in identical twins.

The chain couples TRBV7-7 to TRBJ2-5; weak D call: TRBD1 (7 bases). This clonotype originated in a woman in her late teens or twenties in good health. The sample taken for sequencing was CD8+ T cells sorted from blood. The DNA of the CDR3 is TGTGCCAGCAGCTTTCAGGGGGGTCAAGAGACCCAGTACTTC. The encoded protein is CASSFQGGQETQYF.